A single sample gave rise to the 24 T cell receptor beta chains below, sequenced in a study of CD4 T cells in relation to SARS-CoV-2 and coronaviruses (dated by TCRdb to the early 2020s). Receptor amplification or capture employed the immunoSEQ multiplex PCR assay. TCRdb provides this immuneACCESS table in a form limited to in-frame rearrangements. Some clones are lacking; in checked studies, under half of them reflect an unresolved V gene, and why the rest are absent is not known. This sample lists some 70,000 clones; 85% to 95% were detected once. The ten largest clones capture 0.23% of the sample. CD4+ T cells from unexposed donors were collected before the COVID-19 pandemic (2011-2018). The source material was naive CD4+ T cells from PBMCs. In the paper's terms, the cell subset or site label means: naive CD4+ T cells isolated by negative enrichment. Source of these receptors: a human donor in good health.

The CDR3 DNA reads as TGTGCCAGCAGCCCGGGACACAGCAATCAGCCCCAGCATTTT. Protein sequence: CASSPGHSNQPQHF. This chain links TRBV5-5 with TRBJ1-5; D may be TRBD1 (6 bases). The V end lost 4 bases, the J end lost 1 base, and 9 bases lay between the germline ends. There are 14 residues in the CDR3. Germline loops: CDR1 SGHKS, CDR2 YYEKEE (reference sequence).

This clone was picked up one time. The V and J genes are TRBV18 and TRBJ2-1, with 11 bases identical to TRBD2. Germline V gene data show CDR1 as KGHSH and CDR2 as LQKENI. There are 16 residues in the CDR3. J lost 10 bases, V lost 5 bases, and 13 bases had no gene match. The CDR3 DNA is TGTGCCAGCTCAAGACTAGCGGGACAGACGGGTAGGGAGCAGTTCTTC. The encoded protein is CASSRLAGQTGREQFF.

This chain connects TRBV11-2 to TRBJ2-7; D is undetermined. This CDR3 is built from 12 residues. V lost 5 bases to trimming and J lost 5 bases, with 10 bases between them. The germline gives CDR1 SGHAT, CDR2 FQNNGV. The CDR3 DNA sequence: TGTGCCAGCAGCCTCACGCCGCACGAGCAGTACTTC. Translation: CASSLTPHEQYF. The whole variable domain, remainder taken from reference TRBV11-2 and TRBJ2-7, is EAGVAQSPRYKIIEKRQSVAFWCNPISGHATLYWYQQILGQGPKLLIQFQNNGVVDDSQLPKDRFSAERLKGVDSTLKIQPAKLEDSAVYLCASSLTPHEQYFGPGTRLTVT.

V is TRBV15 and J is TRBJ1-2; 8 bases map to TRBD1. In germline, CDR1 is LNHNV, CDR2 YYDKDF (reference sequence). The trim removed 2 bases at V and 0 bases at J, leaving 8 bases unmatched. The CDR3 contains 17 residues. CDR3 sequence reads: CATSRPDRDLPNYGYTF. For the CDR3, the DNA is TGTGCCACCAGCAGACCGGACAGGGACTTACCTAACTATGGCTACACCTTC. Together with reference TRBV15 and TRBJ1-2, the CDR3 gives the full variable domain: DAMVIQNPRYQVTQFGKPVTLSCSQTLNHNVMYWYQQKSSQAPKLLFHYYDKDFNNEADTPDNFQSRRPNTSFCFLDIRSPGLGDTAMYLCATSRPDRDLPNYGYTFGSGTRLTVV.

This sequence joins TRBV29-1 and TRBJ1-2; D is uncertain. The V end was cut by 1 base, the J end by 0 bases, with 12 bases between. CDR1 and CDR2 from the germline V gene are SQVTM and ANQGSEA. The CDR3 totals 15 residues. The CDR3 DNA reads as TGCAGCGTTGAAGGTCTCCCGGGATCTAACTATGGCTACACCTTC. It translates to CSVEGLPGSNYGYTF.

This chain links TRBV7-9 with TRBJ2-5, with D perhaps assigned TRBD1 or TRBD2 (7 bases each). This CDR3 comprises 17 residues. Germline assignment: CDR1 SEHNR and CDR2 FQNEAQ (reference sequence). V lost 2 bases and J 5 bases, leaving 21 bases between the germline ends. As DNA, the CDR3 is TGTGCCAGCAGCTTACAGGGGGGGCCCGGCCTCGGTGAGACCCAGTACTTC. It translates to CASSLQGGPGLGETQYF. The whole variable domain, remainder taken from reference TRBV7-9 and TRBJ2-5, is DTGVSQNPRHKITKRGQNVTFRCDPISEHNRLYWYRQTLGQGPEFLTYFQNEAQLEKSRLLSDRFSAERPKGSFSTLEIQRTEQGDSAMYLCASSLQGGPGLGETQYFGPGTRLLVL.

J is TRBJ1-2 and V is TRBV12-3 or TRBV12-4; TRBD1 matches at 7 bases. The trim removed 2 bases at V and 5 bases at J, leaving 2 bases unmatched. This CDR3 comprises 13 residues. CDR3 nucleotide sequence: TGTGCCAGCAGTTTAACAGGGGTTTATGGCTACACCTTC. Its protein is CASSLTGVYGYTF.

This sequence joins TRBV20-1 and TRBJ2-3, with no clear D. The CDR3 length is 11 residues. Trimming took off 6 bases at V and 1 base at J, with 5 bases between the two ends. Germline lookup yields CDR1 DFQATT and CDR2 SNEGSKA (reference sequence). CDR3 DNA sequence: TGCAGTGCCCCTCGCACAGATACGCAGTATTTT. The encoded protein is CSAPRTDTQYF.

The CDR3 spells CASSVGTAYEQYF. The CDR3 nucleotides read TGTGCCAGCAGCGTAGGGACAGCCTACGAGCAGTACTTC. V and J are TRBV9 and TRBJ2-7, with a tentative D call TRBD1 (6 bases). V shed 0 bases and J shed 2 bases, with 6 bases lying between them. Germline CDR1 reads SGDLS; CDR2 reads YYNGEE. The CDR3 is made up of 13 amino acids.

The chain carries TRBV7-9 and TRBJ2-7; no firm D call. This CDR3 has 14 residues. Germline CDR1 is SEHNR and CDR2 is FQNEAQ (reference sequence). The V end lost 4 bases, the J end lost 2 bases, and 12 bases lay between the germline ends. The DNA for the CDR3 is TGTGCCAGCAGCTACAAAGTGGATCCCTACGAGCAGTACTTC. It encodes CASSYKVDPYEQYF.

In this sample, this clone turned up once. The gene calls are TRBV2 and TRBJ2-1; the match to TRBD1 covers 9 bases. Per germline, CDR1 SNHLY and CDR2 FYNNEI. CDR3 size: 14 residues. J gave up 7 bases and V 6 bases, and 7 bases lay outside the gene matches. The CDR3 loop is CASRAGTGKNEQFF. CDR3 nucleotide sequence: TGTGCCAGCAGGGCTGGGACAGGGAAGAATGAGCAGTTCTTC. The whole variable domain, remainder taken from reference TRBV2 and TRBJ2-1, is EPEVTQTPSHQVTQMGQEVILRCVPISNHLYFYWYRQILGQKVEFLVSFYNNEISEKSEIFDDQFSVERPDGSNFTLKIRSTKLEDSAMYFCASRAGTGKNEQFFGPGTRLTVL.

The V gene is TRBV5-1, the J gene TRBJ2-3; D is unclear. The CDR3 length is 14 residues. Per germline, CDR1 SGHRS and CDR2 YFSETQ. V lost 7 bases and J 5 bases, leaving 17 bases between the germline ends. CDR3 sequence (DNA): TGCGCCAGCGGGCCGAACCCTGCCCTAGATACGCAGTATTTT. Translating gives CASGPNPALDTQYF.

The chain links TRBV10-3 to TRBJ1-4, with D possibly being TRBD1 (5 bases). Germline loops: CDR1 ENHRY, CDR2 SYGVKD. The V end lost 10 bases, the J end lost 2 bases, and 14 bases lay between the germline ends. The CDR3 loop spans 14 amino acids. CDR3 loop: CATGGSPTNEKLFF. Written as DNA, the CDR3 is TGTGCCACGGGGGGTTCCCCCACTAATGAAAAACTGTTTTTT.

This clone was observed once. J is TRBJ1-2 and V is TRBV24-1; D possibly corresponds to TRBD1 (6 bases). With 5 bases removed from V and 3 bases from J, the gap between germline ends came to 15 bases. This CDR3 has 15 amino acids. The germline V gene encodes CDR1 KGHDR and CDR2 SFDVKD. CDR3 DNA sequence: TGTGCCACCAGTGTCGCGGACAGCGAGTACTATGGCTACACCTTC. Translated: CATSVADSEYYGYTF.

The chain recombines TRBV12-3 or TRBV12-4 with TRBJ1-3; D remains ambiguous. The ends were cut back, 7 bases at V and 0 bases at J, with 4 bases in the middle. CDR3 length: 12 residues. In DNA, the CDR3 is TGTGCCAGCACTCTCTCTGGAAACACCATATATTTT. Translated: CASTLSGNTIYF.

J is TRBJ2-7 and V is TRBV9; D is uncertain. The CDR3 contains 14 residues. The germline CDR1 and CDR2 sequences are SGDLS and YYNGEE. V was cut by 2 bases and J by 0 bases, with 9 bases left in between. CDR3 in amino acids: CASSVDLASYEQYF. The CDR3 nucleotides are TGTGCCAGCAGCGTCGACCTCGCCTCCTACGAGCAGTACTTC.

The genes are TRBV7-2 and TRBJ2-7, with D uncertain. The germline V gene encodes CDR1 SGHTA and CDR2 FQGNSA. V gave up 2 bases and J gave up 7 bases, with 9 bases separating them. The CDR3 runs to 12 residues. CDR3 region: CASSLYGQEQYF. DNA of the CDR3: TGTGCCAGCAGCTTATATGGGCAGGAGCAGTACTTC. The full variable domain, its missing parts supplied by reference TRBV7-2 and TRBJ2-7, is GAGVSQSPSNKVTEKGKDVELRCDPISGHTALYWYRQSLGQGLEFLIYFQGNSAPDKSGLPSDRFSAERTGGSVSTLTIQRTQQEDSAVYLCASSLYGQEQYFGPGTRLTVT.

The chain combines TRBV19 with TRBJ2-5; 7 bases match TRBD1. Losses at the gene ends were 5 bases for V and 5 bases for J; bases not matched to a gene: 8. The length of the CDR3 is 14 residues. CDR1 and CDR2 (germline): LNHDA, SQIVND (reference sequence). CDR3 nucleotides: TGTGCCAGTAGTTTCGCGACAGGGTTGGAGACCCAGTACTTC. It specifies CASSFATGLETQYF.

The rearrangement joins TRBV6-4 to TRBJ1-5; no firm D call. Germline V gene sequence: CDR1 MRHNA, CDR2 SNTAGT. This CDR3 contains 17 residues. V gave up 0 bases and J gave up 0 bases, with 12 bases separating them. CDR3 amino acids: CASSDSGGLYSNQPQHF. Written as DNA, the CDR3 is TGTGCCAGCAGTGACTCGGGAGGTCTTTATAGCAATCAGCCCCAGCATTTT.

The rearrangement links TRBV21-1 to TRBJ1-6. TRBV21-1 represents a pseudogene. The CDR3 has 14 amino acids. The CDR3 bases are TGTGCCAGCAGCAAAGGGCGGATCGATTCACCCCTCCACTTT. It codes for CASSKGRIDSPLHF.

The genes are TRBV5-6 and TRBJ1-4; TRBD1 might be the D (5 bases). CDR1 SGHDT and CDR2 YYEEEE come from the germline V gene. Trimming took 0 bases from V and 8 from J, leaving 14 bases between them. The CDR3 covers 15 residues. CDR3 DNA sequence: TGTGCCAGCAGCTTGGCAGGGCCACGAGGGGAAAAACTGTTTTTT. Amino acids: CASSLAGPRGEKLFF.

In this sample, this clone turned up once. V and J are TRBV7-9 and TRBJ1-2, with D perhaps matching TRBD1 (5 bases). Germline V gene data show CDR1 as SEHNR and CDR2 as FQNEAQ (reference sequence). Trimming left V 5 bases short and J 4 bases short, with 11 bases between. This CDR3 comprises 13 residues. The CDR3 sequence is CASSTSGTYGYTF. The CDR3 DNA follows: TGTGCCAGCAGCACCTCGGGGACCTATGGCTACACCTTC.

As DNA, the CDR3 is TGTGCTAGTGGTTTGGACGGGACTAGCGGGAGGCCCCAGCGAACAGATACGCAGTATTTT. Translated, it gives CASGLDGTSGRPQRTDTQYF. V and J are TRBV12-5 and TRBJ2-3, with TRBD2 matching 15 bases. Germline-derived CDR1 and CDR2 are LGHNT and FRNRAP. The CDR3 is 20 residues long. V dropped 1 base and J dropped 3; count of bases not matched to a gene: 11.

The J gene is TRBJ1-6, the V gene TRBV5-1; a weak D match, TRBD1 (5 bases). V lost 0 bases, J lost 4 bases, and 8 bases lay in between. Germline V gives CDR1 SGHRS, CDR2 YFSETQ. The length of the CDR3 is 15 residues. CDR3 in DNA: TGCGCCAGCAGCTTGGATACAGGATATAATTCACCCCTCCACTTT. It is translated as CASSLDTGYNSPLHF.